The subject of this entry is one TCR beta chain. Its antigen is not known. Researchers ran the PCR with 60 Vbeta and 13 Jbeta primers. Here immunoSEQ multiplex PCR was the method, and the copy in TCRdb shows in-frame clones only, minus some. The sample contains some 110,000 clones, about 70% of which appear only once. This sample stems from a study of cytomegalovirus exposure and HLA in healthy donors. General study points: Specificity of a few CMV-associated chains for CMV antigens was verified in vitro.

From germline, CDR1 is SGHRS and CDR2 YFSETQ. The V gene end was trimmed by 0 bases and the J gene end by 8 bases; junction bases not matched to a gene: 4. CDR3 length equals 14 residues. The origin of this receptor is a woman aged 60-75 years in good health and CMV-seropositive. Sequenced input: PBMCs. V gene TRBV5-1 combines with J gene TRBJ1-4, with 7 nucleotides matching TRBD1. In DNA, the CDR3 is TGCGCCAGCAGCTTGGGAGGGGGCCGCGAAAAACTGTTTTTT. Amino acids: CASSLGGGREKLFF.